This entry lists 22 T cell receptor beta chains sequenced from one sample in a study of OX40 agonist ivuxolimab in advanced cancers. Profiling relied on immunoSEQ multiplex PCR, and the TCRdb table lists in-frame clones only, not all of them. The sample gives more than 80,000 clones, 75% to 95% of which show up once; roughly 8.7% is in the top ten. This sample comprised CD4+ or CD8+ T cells sorted from blood, obtained in a trial of the OX40 agonist ivuxolimab. The source is an adult with an advanced solid tumor such as melanoma, head and neck, liver or kidney cancer.

The chain has TRBV19 and TRBJ2-1; 9 bases are a match to TRBD1. Trimming at V came to 2 bases and at J to 6 bases, leaving 17 bases not matched to a gene. In germline, CDR1 is LNHDA, CDR2 SQIVND (reference sequence). CDR3 length: 19 residues. CDR3 coding DNA: TGTGCCAGTAGTATACGGGACAGGGATTACTTAGCGGGTCCCAATGAGCAGTTCTTC. Translation: CASSIRDRDYLAGPNEQFF.

The chain carries TRBV28 and TRBJ2-7; TRBD2 matches at 7 bases. CDR1 MDHEN and CDR2 SYDVKM come from the germline V gene. This CDR3 is 13 amino acids long. The V gene end was trimmed by 7 bases and the J gene end by 7 bases; junction bases not matched to a gene: 10. The DNA for the CDR3 is TGTGCCAGCAAGCGGGACCCCGGGTGGGAGCAGTACTTC. Protein: CASKRDPGWEQYF. Looking up the rest from reference TRBV28 and TRBJ2-7 gives the full variable domain: DVKVTQSSRYLVKRTGEKVFLECVQDMDHENMFWYRQDPGLGLRLIYFSYDVKMKEKGDIPEGYSVSREKKERFSLILESASTNQTSMYLCASKRDPGWEQYFGPGTRLTVT.

CDR3 in DNA: TGTGCCAGCAGTGACCCTAGGAGGAATAGCAATCAGCCCCAGCATTTT. Protein product: CASSDPRRNSNQPQHF. This chain joins TRBV6-4 and TRBJ1-5; D remains ambiguous. The V gene's germline CDR1 is MRHNA and CDR2 SNTAGT. The CDR3 totals 16 residues. Trimming cost V 2 bases and J 0 bases, with 11 bases left between them.

The chain joins TRBV11-2 to TRBJ2-7; D unclear. The CDR3 is made up of 12 amino acids. The V end was cut by 4 bases, the J end by 6 bases, with 10 bases between. Germline V CDR1 and CDR2: SGHAT, FQNNGV. The CDR3, as DNA: TGTGCCAGCAGCTCATGGTGGGGCGAGCAGTACTTC. Amino acids: CASSSWWGEQYF.

The chain employs TRBV7-3 and TRBJ1-1; D perhaps matches TRBD1 (6 bases). Germline loops: CDR1 SGHTA, CDR2 FQGTGA. Trimming took 2 bases from V and 3 from J, leaving 10 bases between them. The CDR3 has 14 amino acids. The CDR3 DNA reads as TGTGCCAGCAGCTTAGGCAGGGGACACACTGAAGCTTTCTTT. Its protein is CASSLGRGHTEAFF.

V and J are TRBV4-1 and TRBJ2-1; TRBD1 matches 8 bases. This CDR3 has 15 residues. Trimming cost V 4 bases and J 4 bases; bases outside gene matches: 6. Per the germline V gene, CDR1 is MGHRA and CDR2 is YSYEKL. CDR3 loop: CASSPWTGRYNEQFF. The CDR3 DNA reads TGCGCCAGCAGCCCTTGGACAGGGAGGTACAATGAGCAGTTCTTC.

This clone was recorded only once. The rearrangement links TRBV11-2 to TRBJ2-7; 11 nucleotides agree with TRBD2. With V trimmed by 2 bases and J by 6 bases, 3 bases remained unmatched. Germline V gives CDR1 SGHAT, CDR2 FQNNGV. The CDR3 covers 14 residues. In DNA form, the CDR3 reads TGTGCCAGCAGCTTACCTCTAGCGGGAGGCGAGCAGTACTTC. Its translation: CASSLPLAGGEQYF.

The chain employs TRBV5-1 and TRBJ2-1, with D perhaps TRBD1 (5 bases). Trimming pared 0 bases from V and 2 bases from J, leaving 9 bases between. The CDR3 is made up of 15 amino acids. CDR1 and CDR2 from the germline V gene are SGHRS and YFSETQ. The CDR3 bases are TGCGCCAGCAGCTTGGAGGGGTCACCCTACAATGAGCAGTTCTTC. Its protein product is CASSLEGSPYNEQFF.

The chain employs TRBV7-9 and TRBJ1-1; D ambiguous. The CDR3 is 14 amino acids. V was cut by 9 bases and J by 0 bases, with 14 bases left in between. Germline V lookup: CDR1 SEHNR, CDR2 FQNEAQ (reference sequence). As DNA, the CDR3 is TGTGCCAGTGTAGGAATCGCCGTGAACACTGAAGCTTTCTTT. Its protein product is CASVGIAVNTEAFF.

The CDR3 nucleotides read TGTGCCAGCAGCCAGGGACGGACCTACGAGCAGTACTTC. Translated: CASSQGRTYEQYF. The genes are TRBV28 and TRBJ2-7, with D possibly called TRBD1 or TRBD2 (5 bases each). The CDR3 totals 13 residues. Trimming removed 6 bases from V and 2 bases from J, with 11 bases in between. Germline CDR1 reads MDHEN; CDR2 reads SYDVKM.

J is TRBJ2-7 and V is TRBV2; D uncertain. This CDR3 has 12 amino acids. V lost 6 bases and J 2 bases, leaving 8 bases between the germline ends. CDR1 is SNHLY and CDR2 is FYNNEI in the germline V gene. CDR3 bases: TGTGCCAGCAGGGCAGGAACCTACGAGCAGTACTTC. Translation gives CASRAGTYEQYF.

This sequence joins TRBV7-9 and TRBJ1-1; unclear D gene. The ends were cut back, 6 bases at V and 4 bases at J, with 15 bases in the middle. The CDR3 spans 14 residues. Germline CDR1 reads SEHNR; CDR2 reads FQNEAQ (reference sequence). The CDR3: CASSLTDGGTEAFF. Written as DNA, the CDR3 is TGTGCCAGCAGTCTTACCGATGGTGGCACTGAAGCTTTCTTT.

This clone was observed a handful of times. V usage is TRBV29-1 and J usage is TRBJ2-7, with TRBD2 matching 15 bases. Germline V gives CDR1 SQVTM, CDR2 ANQGSEA. V lost 4 bases, J lost 7 bases, and 2 bases stayed unmatched. This CDR3 has 13 residues. The CDR3 DNA sequence: TGCAGCGTTGGAGGGACTAGCGGGAGGGAGCAGTACTTC. Residues: CSVGGTSGREQYF.

The genes are TRBV5-8 and TRBJ2-2; perhaps TRBD2 as D (5 bases). The CDR3 sequence is 14 residues long. With 5 bases removed from V and 6 bases from J, the gap between germline ends came to 14 bases. Germline-derived CDR1 and CDR2 are SGHTS and YDEGEE. CDR3 amino acids: CASSSLVTSGELFF. The CDR3 DNA reads TGTGCCAGCAGTTCACTAGTTACCTCCGGGGAGCTGTTTTTT.

The genes are TRBV7-2 and TRBJ1-3; D is undetermined. CDR3 length: 14 amino acids. Germline-derived CDR1 and CDR2 are SGHTA and FQGNSA. V dropped 6 bases and J dropped 1 base, with 10 bases sitting between them. CDR3 DNA sequence: TGTGCCAGCAGTCAAGGGATTTCTGGAAACACCATATATTTT. It translates to CASSQGISGNTIYF.

The chain couples TRBV28 to TRBJ1-5; TRBD1 matches at 9 bases. Looked up from germline, CDR1 is MDHEN and CDR2 is SYDVKM. This CDR3 is 20 amino acids long. V shed 4 bases and J 5 bases; nucleotides not matched to a gene: 21. The CDR3 here is CASSSASYRGLRRQDQPQHF. CDR3 bases: TGTGCCAGCAGTTCCGCGTCCTACAGGGGGCTAAGGAGGCAAGATCAGCCCCAGCATTTT.

The chain joins TRBV4-1 to TRBJ2-1; no reliable D call. This CDR3 has 16 residues. Germline V gene sequence: CDR1 MGHRA, CDR2 YSYEKL. Trimming pared 0 bases from V and 4 bases from J, leaving 13 bases between. The DNA of the CDR3 is TGCGCCAGCAGCCAAGATTCGGGTACAGCTTACAATGAGCAGTTCTTC. The encoded protein is CASSQDSGTAYNEQFF.

The chain has TRBV28 and TRBJ1-2; no reliable D call. V lost 8 bases and J lost 0, with 16 bases in between. This CDR3 has 15 amino acids. The germline V gene encodes CDR1 MDHEN and CDR2 SYDVKM. The CDR3 loop is CASPGRRQANYGYTF. DNA of the CDR3: TGTGCCAGCCCCGGCCGACGGCAAGCTAACTATGGCTACACCTTC.

The CDR3 region has the DNA TGTGCCAGCAGTTACTCTCCGGACAGGGCGGGAACTGAAGCTTTCTTT. It yields the protein CASSYSPDRAGTEAFF. The chain employs TRBV6-5 and TRBJ1-1; 8 bases align to TRBD1. There are 16 residues in the CDR3. Germline V gives CDR1 MNHEY, CDR2 SVGAGI. V shed 0 bases, J shed 5 bases, and the junction held 8 bases outside the gene matches.

The genes are TRBV10-2 and TRBJ1-5; D unclear. Trimming stripped 8 bases from V and 0 bases from J, with 14 bases between. CDR1 is WSHSY, CDR2 SAAADI, per germline. CDR3 length: 15 residues. CDR3 in DNA: TGCGCCAGCGGTGTCGGCTTAGGTAGCAATCAGCCCCAGCATTTT. Protein sequence: CASGVGLGSNQPQHF.

The chain uses TRBV29-1 and TRBJ2-7; D is unresolved. CDR3 length: 11 residues. CDR1 and CDR2 from the germline V gene are SQVTM and ANQGSEA. V lost 2 bases to trimming and J lost 6 bases, with 8 bases between them. CDR3 DNA sequence: TGCAGCGTTGAAACCCTGGGCGAGCAGTACTTC. It is translated as CSVETLGEQYF.

The chain carries TRBV11-3 and TRBJ1-1; D is uncertain. Trimming stripped 1 base from V and 1 base from J, with 10 bases between. The CDR3 contains 15 residues. Per germline, CDR1 SGHNT and CDR2 YENEEA. CDR3 region: CASSLVVSPNTEAFF. The CDR3 DNA sequence: TGTGCCAGCAGCTTAGTGGTGTCGCCGAACACTGAAGCTTTCTTT.